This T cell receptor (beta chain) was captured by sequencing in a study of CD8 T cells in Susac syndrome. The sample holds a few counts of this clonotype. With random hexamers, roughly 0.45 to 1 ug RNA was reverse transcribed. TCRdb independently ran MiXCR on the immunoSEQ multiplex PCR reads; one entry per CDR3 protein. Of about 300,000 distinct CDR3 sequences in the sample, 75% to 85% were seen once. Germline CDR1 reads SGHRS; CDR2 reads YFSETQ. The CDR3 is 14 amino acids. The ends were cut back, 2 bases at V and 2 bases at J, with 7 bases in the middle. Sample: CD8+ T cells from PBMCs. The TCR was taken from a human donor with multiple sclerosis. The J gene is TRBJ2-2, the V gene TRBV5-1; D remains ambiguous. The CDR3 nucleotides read TGCGCCAGCAGCTTAGGCATCAACACCGGGGAGCTGTTTTTT. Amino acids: CASSLGINTGELFF. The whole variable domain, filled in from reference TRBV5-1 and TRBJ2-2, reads KAGVTQTPRYLIKTRGQQVTLSCSPISGHRSVSWYQQTPGQGLQFLFEYFSETQRNKGNFPGRFSGRQFSNSRSEMNVSTLELGDSALYLCASSLGINTGELFFGEGSRLTVL.